The 9 T cell receptor beta chains below come from one sample, sequenced in a study of blood T cell repertoires in COVID-19. Generated by immunoSEQ multiplex PCR, the TCRdb table keeps only in-frame clones and is missing some. Of about 390,000 clones listed, more than 70% were seen once; the top ten hold approximately 2.5%. Sequenced input: peripheral blood. These receptors all come from a woman aged 55-70 years with COVID-19, enrolled during active disease.

This clone appeared a single time. The chain uses TRBV11-1 and TRBJ1-3; tentatively, D is TRBD1 (6 bases). The V gene's germline CDR1 is SGHAT and CDR2 FQDESV (reference sequence). V lost 5 bases and J lost 4, with 15 bases in between. The CDR3 contains 15 residues. CDR3 sequence reads: CASSRLGGQGNTIYF. The CDR3 bases are TGTGCCAGCAGCCGCCTCGGGGGGCAAGGAAACACCATATATTTT.

This rearrangement joins TRBV4-1 to TRBJ2-2; 7 bases fit TRBD2. Germline-derived CDR1 and CDR2 are MGHRA and YSYEKL. The CDR3 sequence is 14 residues long. V lost 4 bases and J lost 7; bases outside the gene matches: 6. CDR3 in DNA: TGCGCCAGCAGCCCCCGCCTAGCGGACGGGGAGCTGTTTTTT. Its protein is CASSPRLADGELFF.

The J gene is TRBJ1-2, the V gene TRBV18; D is perhaps TRBD1 (5 bases). This CDR3 is built from 16 residues. CDR1 is KGHSH, CDR2 LQKENI, per germline. Trimming removed 1 base from V and 5 bases from J, with 17 bases in between. CDR3 DNA: TGTGCCAGCTCACCACGGGGAAGGGGCCTGGAGTATGGCTACACCTTC. It specifies CASSPRGRGLEYGYTF.

This sequence joins TRBV7-9 and TRBJ1-6; weak D call: TRBD1 (5 bases). Germline CDR1 and CDR2: SEHNR and FQNEAQ (reference sequence). V lost 1 base to trimming and J lost 7 bases, with 11 bases between them. CDR3 length: 15 amino acids. As DNA, the CDR3 is TGTGCCAGCAGCTTAGACGGGGGTTCCAATTCACCCCTCCACTTT. It specifies CASSLDGGSNSPLHF.

The rearrangement links TRBV12-5 to TRBJ1-1, with 7 bases lining up with TRBD1. Germline-derived CDR1 and CDR2 are LGHNT and FRNRAP. V was clipped by 3 bases and J by 4 bases; unmatched bases: 2. The CDR3 consists of 13 residues. CDR3 coding DNA: TGTGCTAGTGGTTTTGACAGGGTCACTGAAGCTTTCTTT. It translates to CASGFDRVTEAFF.

In this sample, this clone turned up a few times. The rearrangement uses TRBV18 and TRBJ1-2; TRBD1 matches 8 bases. V trimming: 4 bases; J trimming: 7 bases; junction bases outside the gene matches: 8. The CDR3 loop spans 14 amino acids. Germline assignment: CDR1 KGHSH and CDR2 LQKENI. The DNA for the CDR3 is TGTGCCAGCTCACTGGACAGGGCCGCGGGTGGCTACACCTTC. Amino acids: CASSLDRAAGGYTF. The whole variable domain, remainder taken from reference TRBV18 and TRBJ1-2, is NAGVMQNPRHLVRRRGQEARLRCSPMKGHSHVYWYRQLPEEGLKFMVYLQKENIIDESGMPKERFSAEFPKEGPSILRIQQVVRGDSAAYFCASSLDRAAGGYTFGSGTRLTVV.

The chain couples TRBV28 to TRBJ2-5, with 10 bases matching TRBD1. The germline gives CDR1 MDHEN, CDR2 SYDVKM. The CDR3 consists of 14 residues. Losses at the gene ends were 2 bases for V and 9 bases for J; bases not matched to a gene: 6. DNA of the CDR3: TGTGCCAGCAGTTTAGTGACAGGGGGCCGGGCCCAGTACTTC. Amino acid sequence: CASSLVTGGRAQYF. Full variable domain (remainder filled in from reference TRBV28 and TRBJ2-5): DVKVTQSSRYLVKRTGEKVFLECVQDMDHENMFWYRQDPGLGLRLIYFSYDVKMKEKGDIPEGYSVSREKKERFSLILESASTNQTSMYLCASSLVTGGRAQYFGPGTRLLVL.

This rearrangement joins TRBV11-1 to TRBJ2-4, with a tentative D call TRBD1 (6 bases). The CDR3 contains 15 residues. V was shortened by 5 bases and J by 4 bases, with 15 bases between the two germline ends. Germline V gene lookup returns CDR1 SGHAT and CDR2 FQDESV (reference sequence). CDR3 region: CASSPSTGPKNIQYF. As DNA, the CDR3 is TGTGCCAGCAGCCCTAGTACAGGGCCAAAAAACATTCAGTACTTC.

The chain couples TRBV7-2 to TRBJ2-5, with 10 positions matching TRBD2. The trim removed 1 base at V and 2 bases at J, leaving 7 bases unmatched. Germline loops: CDR1 SGHTA, CDR2 FQGNSA. This CDR3 is 17 amino acids long. The CDR3 loop is CASSLVGLASPQETQYF. In DNA, the CDR3 is TGTGCCAGCAGCTTAGTGGGACTAGCGAGTCCACAAGAGACCCAGTACTTC.